The clone carrying this TCR beta chain was seen more than once but under ten times. The entry originates in a study of T-cell memory formation after mild COVID-19. V lost 4 bases, J lost 6 bases, and 5 bases stayed unmatched. This CDR3 contains 13 residues. Germline CDR1 reads SQVTM; CDR2 reads ANQGSEA. TCRdb itself ran the 5' RACE reads through MiXCR, one entry per CDR3 protein. The sample comprises around 200,000 distinct CDR3 sequences, under 12% of which are singletons, and under 3.5% rests with the top ten. The chain has TRBV29-1 and TRBJ2-3, with TRBD2 matching 9 bases. The receptor comes from a man younger than 30 who had mild COVID-19 (a few samples of this study predate the infection). Cell type and time point are not known. Sequencing was performed on PBMCs or a T cell subset sorted from them (not recorded which). The CDR3 sequence: CSVGAGGHDTQYF. DNA of the CDR3: TGCAGCGTTGGCGCGGGGGGGCATGATACGCAGTATTTT.